Shown below are 26 T cell receptor beta chains from a single sample sequenced in a study of T cell responses to AZD1222 COVID-19 vaccine. Clones were sequenced by immunoSEQ multiplex PCR, and TCRdb holds only the in-frame ones, with some missing. There are approximately 140,000 clones in the sample; 80% to 95% occur only once, and about 4% lies in the top ten. Sequencing used peripheral blood, obtained 28 days after the second AZD1222 dose. Receptors were obtained from an adult who received the AZD1222 COVID-19 vaccine.

The CDR3: CASSYTNRVNQPQHF. CDR3 nucleotides: TGTGCCAGCAGTTACACAAACAGGGTAAATCAGCCCCAGCATTTT. V gene TRBV6-2 or TRBV6-3 combines with J gene TRBJ1-5; perhaps TRBD1 as D (6 bases). The CDR3 extends over 15 amino acids. The germline V and J ends were trimmed by 2 bases and 4 bases, with 12 bases remaining between them. Looked up from germline, CDR1 is MNHEY and CDR2 is SVGEGT.

This chain connects TRBV2 to TRBJ2-3; no clear D gene. Germline values: CDR1 SNHLY, CDR2 FYNNEI. Trimming pared 0 bases from V and 0 bases from J, leaving 4 bases between. The CDR3 covers 14 residues. Here the CDR3 reads CASSEAGSTDTQYF. The CDR3 nucleotides read TGTGCCAGCAGTGAAGCGGGAAGCACAGATACGCAGTATTTT.

The CDR3 region has the DNA TGTGCCAGCAGCTCCGGGACACACAATGAGCAGTTCTTC. Its protein product is CASSSGTHNEQFF. The V call is TRBV7-3, the J call TRBJ2-1; the D gene is possibly TRBD1 (6 bases). This CDR3 has 13 amino acids. Per germline, CDR1 SGHTA and CDR2 FQGTGA. Trimming pared 4 bases from V and 5 bases from J, leaving 9 bases between.

The chain recombines TRBV3-1 (or the pseudogene TRBV3-2) with TRBJ2-1, with D possibly being TRBD2 (5 bases). The germline V gene encodes CDR1 LGHDT and CDR2 YNNKEL (reference sequence). V shed 1 base and J shed 5 bases, with 9 bases lying between them. The CDR3 is 14 residues long. CDR3 protein: CASSQVSGHNEQFF. The CDR3 DNA sequence: TGTGCCAGCAGCCAAGTCAGCGGACACAATGAGCAGTTCTTC.

This clone has only one observation. This chain uses TRBV12-3 or TRBV12-4 with TRBJ2-1, with 7 bases that match TRBD1. The length of the CDR3 is 12 residues. V shed 7 bases, J shed 5 bases, and the junction held 2 bases outside the gene matches. Written as DNA, the CDR3 is TGTGCCAGCATTGGGACAGACAATGAGCAGTTCTTC. Its translation: CASIGTDNEQFF.

This sequence joins TRBV28 and TRBJ2-7; no clear D gene. CDR3 length: 11 residues. V was pared by 10 bases and J by 2 bases, with 9 bases between. Germline lookup yields CDR1 MDHEN and CDR2 SYDVKM. The CDR3 sequence: CAIDGAYEQYF. The CDR3 coding sequence is TGTGCCATCGACGGAGCCTACGAGCAGTACTTC.

The rearrangement uses TRBV25-1 and TRBJ1-2; D unresolved. The CDR3 has 12 residues. The V and J ends lost 6 bases and 7 bases respectively, with 12 bases between them. Germline CDR1 and CDR2: MGHDK and SYGVNS. The CDR3 nucleotides read TGTGCCAGCAGGGGGAGTTGGCTTGGCTACACCTTC. It codes for CASRGSWLGYTF.

The chain joins TRBV6-2 or TRBV6-3 to TRBJ2-1; 7 bases map to TRBD2. This CDR3 region has 14 residues. J lost 0 bases, V lost 6 bases, and 2 bases had no gene match. CDR1 is MNHEY and CDR2 is SVGEGT in the germline V gene. The CDR3 nucleotides are TGTGCCAGCAGCGGGAGGTCCTCCTACAATGAGCAGTTCTTC. Translation gives CASSGRSSYNEQFF.

The chain links TRBV2 to TRBJ1-1, with a weak D call TRBD1 (6 bases). Germline V CDR1 and CDR2: SNHLY, FYNNEI. There are 15 residues in the CDR3. V was pared by 6 bases and J by 1 base, with 15 bases between. CDR3 protein: CASRKQGGENTEAFF. The CDR3 DNA reads TGTGCCAGCAGGAAACAGGGAGGTGAGAACACTGAAGCTTTCTTT.

The chain combines TRBV6-2 or TRBV6-3 with TRBJ2-2; D remains ambiguous. Trimming shortened V by 2 bases and J by 3 bases, and 10 bases separated the two germline ends. The CDR3 runs to 15 residues. CDR1 is MNHEY and CDR2 is SVGEGT in the germline V gene. The CDR3 DNA reads as TGTGCCAGCAGTTACGAGGTAGTAGACACCGGGGAGCTGTTTTTT. It is translated as CASSYEVVDTGELFF.

This chain uses TRBV27 with TRBJ2-7; 11 bases fit TRBD2. There are 14 residues in the CDR3. Germline V gene data show CDR1 as MNHEY and CDR2 as SMNVEV (reference sequence). J lost 3 bases, V lost 7 bases, and 5 bases had no gene match. This CDR3 is CASTSSGRFYEQYF. CDR3 coding DNA: TGTGCCAGCACCTCTAGCGGGAGGTTCTACGAGCAGTACTTC.

The chain employs TRBV11-1 and TRBJ1-2, with D unclear. The V gene's germline CDR1 is SGHAT and CDR2 FQDESV (reference sequence). The CDR3 runs 12 residues. Trimming shortened V by 4 bases and J by 8 bases, and 11 bases separated the two germline ends. The CDR3 sequence: CASSSAVGGYTF. Written as DNA, the CDR3 is TGTGCCAGCAGCTCCGCGGTTGGGGGCTACACCTTC.

This chain uses TRBV9 with TRBJ2-1; 8 positions match TRBD2. Germline values: CDR1 SGDLS, CDR2 YYNGEE. V lost 6 bases to trimming and J lost 0 bases; unmatched junction nucleotides: 8. The CDR3 is 16 amino acids. The CDR3 coding sequence is TGTGCCAGCAAGCCTAGCGGGCGTCGCTCCTACAATGAGCAGTTCTTC. It codes for CASKPSGRRSYNEQFF.

V gene TRBV12-5 combines with J gene TRBJ2-2; 12 bases align to TRBD2. Germline CDR1 LGHNT, CDR2 FRNRAP. The CDR3 length is 16 residues. V gave up 3 bases and J gave up 6 bases; unmatched junction bases: 5. CDR3 coding DNA: TGTGCTAGTGGTTTACGACTAGCGGGAGTTTCCGGGGAGCTGTTTTTT. It yields the protein CASGLRLAGVSGELFF.

The chain recombines TRBV4-1 with TRBJ2-7; D may be TRBD1 (7 bases). CDR1 MGHRA and CDR2 YSYEKL come from the germline V gene. The CDR3 is made up of 15 amino acids. V was clipped by 4 bases and J by 1 base, with 14 bases between them. CDR3 DNA sequence: TGCGCCAGCAGCCCGAGACAGGGAGGTTCCTACGAGCAGTACTTC. This sequence encodes CASSPRQGGSYEQYF.

Only one count was recorded for this clone. The CDR3 loop is CASLAWDEQFF. The CDR3 bases are TGTGCCAGCCTTGCATGGGATGAGCAGTTCTTC. The J gene is TRBJ2-1, the V gene TRBV12-3 or TRBV12-4; no clear D gene. V was clipped by 8 bases and J by 8 bases, with 10 bases between them. CDR3 length equals 11 residues.

The rearrangement joins TRBV5-8 to TRBJ1-5; D not certain. The CDR3 is 16 residues long. V lost 2 bases to trimming and J lost 1 base, with 13 bases between them. CDR1 is SGHTS and CDR2 is YDEGEE in the germline V gene. CDR3 bases: TGTGCCAGCAGCTTCCGGGGAGGCGGGAGCAATCAGCCCCAGCATTTT. This gives the protein CASSFRGGGSNQPQHF.

This rearrangement joins TRBV29-1 to TRBJ2-4, with 8 bases aligning to TRBD1. The V gene's germline CDR1 is SQVTM and CDR2 ANQGSEA. V lost 6 bases and J lost 7; bases outside the gene matches: 8. The CDR3 covers 13 residues. The CDR3 DNA is TGCAGCGTCCTAGGACAGGGTTATAACATTCAGTACTTC. This translates into CSVLGQGYNIQYF.

The chain combines TRBV7-2 with TRBJ2-1, with TRBD2 as a possible D gene (5 bases). V lost 1 base and J 4 bases, leaving 8 bases between the germline ends. The CDR3 consists of 14 residues. Germline lookup yields CDR1 SGHTA and CDR2 FQGNSA. The chain's CDR3 is CASSLVRGYNEQFF. The CDR3 DNA reads as TGTGCCAGCAGCTTAGTTCGGGGTTACAATGAGCAGTTCTTC.

The J gene is TRBJ1-2, the V gene TRBV3-1 (or the pseudogene TRBV3-2); 8 bases match TRBD1. The germline gives CDR1 LGHDT, CDR2 YNNKEL (reference sequence). The CDR3 is 14 residues long. J lost 4 bases, V lost 2 bases, and 3 bases had no gene match. The CDR3 reads CASSQPGGLYGYTF. The CDR3 DNA reads TGTGCCAGCAGCCAACCAGGGGGCCTCTATGGCTACACCTTC.

V is TRBV7-9 and J is TRBJ2-5; D remains unclear. Trimming took off 5 bases at V and 5 bases at J, with 9 bases between the two ends. Germline assignment: CDR1 SEHNR and CDR2 FQNEAQ (reference sequence). The CDR3 length is 12 residues. The CDR3 DNA reads TGTGCCAGCAGCGACCCCTGGGAGACCCAGTACTTC. Its protein is CASSDPWETQYF.

This sequence joins TRBV2 and TRBJ2-5; 12 nucleotides agree with TRBD2. V gave up 8 bases and J gave up 2 bases; unmatched junction bases: 0. This CDR3 is 13 amino acids long. CDR1 SNHLY and CDR2 FYNNEI come from the germline V gene. DNA for the CDR3: TGTGCCAGCCTAGCGGGGGGGCAAGAGACCCAGTACTTC. Translating gives CASLAGGQETQYF.

The rearrangement links TRBV6-2 or TRBV6-3 to TRBJ2-1; 8 bases match TRBD1. The CDR3 totals 15 residues. V gave up 0 bases and J gave up 4 bases; unmatched junction bases: 2. Germline lookup yields CDR1 MNHEY and CDR2 SVGEGT. The CDR3 DNA sequence: TGTGCCAGCAGTTACTCGGGGACAGGTTACAATGAGCAGTTCTTC. It encodes CASSYSGTGYNEQFF.

The CDR3 here is CASSLKRGGGYTF. As DNA, the CDR3 is TGTGCCAGCAGCTTAAAGAGGGGCGGTGGCTACACCTTC. The chain couples TRBV7-3 to TRBJ1-2, with D maybe TRBD1 (5 bases). Trimming took off 1 base at V and 7 bases at J, with 10 bases between the two ends. The CDR3 runs to 13 residues. In germline, CDR1 is SGHTA, CDR2 FQGTGA. Full variable domain (remainder filled in from reference TRBV7-3 and TRBJ1-2): GAGVSQTPSNKVTEKGKYVELRCDPISGHTALYWYRQSLGQGPEFLIYFQGTGAADDSGLPNDRFFAVRPEGSVSTLKIQRTERGDSAVYLCASSLKRGGGYTFGSGTRLTVV.

The V and J genes are TRBV7-9 and TRBJ2-7; tentative D call: TRBD2 (5 bases). V lost 5 bases, J lost 4 bases, and 15 bases lay in between. Germline V gene sequence: CDR1 SEHNR, CDR2 FQNEAQ (reference sequence). The CDR3 is made up of 14 amino acids. The CDR3 sequence: CASSPPGSSYEQYF. For the CDR3, the DNA is TGTGCCAGCAGCCCCCCGGGGAGTTCATACGAGCAGTACTTC. The full variable domain, with the rest looked up from reference TRBV7-9 and TRBJ2-7, is DTGVSQNPRHKITKRGQNVTFRCDPISEHNRLYWYRQTLGQGPEFLTYFQNEAQLEKSRLLSDRFSAERPKGSFSTLEIQRTEQGDSAMYLCASSPPGSSYEQYFGPGTRLTVT.

The chain is built from TRBV19 and TRBJ1-2; TRBD1 matches at 9 bases. The V and J ends lost 7 bases and 4 bases, in that order; junction bases with no gene match: 7. In germline, CDR1 is LNHDA, CDR2 SQIVND (reference sequence). This CDR3 spans 14 amino acids. The CDR3 DNA reads as TGTGCCAGTACCCGGGACAGGGAGGTCTATGGCTACACCTTC. Residues: CASTRDREVYGYTF.